Sequencing of this TCR beta chain was carried out in a study of blood T cell repertoires in COVID-19. Overall study: The United States, Italy and Spain provided the acute and convalescent COVID-19 samples.

Germline-derived CDR1 and CDR2 are LGHDT and YNNKEL (reference sequence). This CDR3 has 16 residues. Germline trimming cut 0 bases from V and 7 bases from J; bases unmatched to any gene: 4. In its sample, this clone was seen once. Original analysis: How many nucleated cells were present was estimated from reference gene primer amplification. Profiling relied on immunoSEQ multiplex PCR, and the TCRdb table lists in-frame clones only, not all of them. The DNA was the basis for D and trimming; V, J and clone size are from that table. Seen here are roughly 250,000 clones, about 80% observed once, and the top ten hold around 3.4%.

The V and J genes are TRBV3-1 (or the pseudogene TRBV3-2) and TRBJ1-6, with 9 nucleotides matching TRBD1. The source is a woman aged 80 or over with acute or convalescent COVID-19. Sequencing used peripheral blood. The CDR3 bases are TGTGCCAGCAGCCAAGAACAGGGGGCTCGGAATTCACCCCTCCACTTT. It yields the protein CASSQEQGARNSPLHF.